This TCR beta chain is drawn from a study of a mutant IDH1 vaccine in newly diagnosed glioma. Study-wide background: Those enrolled had earlier been treated with radiotherapy, temozolomide, or both, mostly both.

Sequencing was performed with immunoSEQ multiplex PCR; in TCRdb, only in-frame clones are kept and a portion is missing. The sample lists 90,000 to 100,000 clones, around nine tenths seen once, with approximately 0.8% in the top ten. With regard to this clone: No antigen is known for it.

CDR1 and CDR2 from the germline V gene are SGHDT and YYEEEE. The CDR3 sequence is 14 residues long. V was trimmed by 3 bases and J by 1 base, leaving 10 bases between them. Time point noted: week 47, end of study. Doses of 300 ug of mutant IDH1 20-mer peptide were given with topical imiquimod. Study-wide findings and caveats: Vaccine-induced responses were seen in about 93% of patients, spanning several MHC alleles. Pseudoprogression apparently tracked independently of changes in top peripheral T cell clonotypes.

V gene TRBV5-6 combines with J gene TRBJ1-1; D may be TRBD1 (6 bases). Specimen: PBMCs, collected from a glioma patient whose treatment included an IDH1 peptide vaccine. This TCR was recovered from a woman between 45 and 65 years old with glioma. The chain's CDR3 is CASSWGHKNTEAFF. The CDR3 nucleotides are TGTGCCAGCAGCTGGGGACACAAGAACACTGAAGCTTTCTTT.